This TCR beta chain was captured by sequencing in a study of blood T cell repertoires in COVID-19. Across the study: COVID-19 samples, acute and convalescent, were from the United States, Italy and Spain. PBMCs, B-cell-depleted T cells, or T cells provided the cDNA or gDNA that made up the material.

Trimming cost V 1 base and J 4 bases; bases outside gene matches: 4. The CDR3 consists of 15 residues. Germline V CDR1 and CDR2: SEHNR, FQNEAQ (reference sequence). In the authors' methods: Reference gene primer amplification yielded estimated nucleated cell counts. Assay: immunoSEQ multiplex PCR; the TCRdb copy retains only in-frame clones and omits some. That table furnishes V, J and clone size, whereas the DNA furnished D and trimming. The data hold under 300,000 clones, with roughly 89% observed a single time. Sequenced input: peripheral blood. The source of this sequence is a woman under 40 with active or convalescent COVID-19. The chain has TRBV7-9 and TRBJ1-1; 9 bases map to TRBD1. CDR3 sequence (DNA): TGTGCCAGCAGCTTAGGACAGGGGGATTTCACTGAAGCTTTCTTT. Protein: CASSLGQGDFTEAFF.